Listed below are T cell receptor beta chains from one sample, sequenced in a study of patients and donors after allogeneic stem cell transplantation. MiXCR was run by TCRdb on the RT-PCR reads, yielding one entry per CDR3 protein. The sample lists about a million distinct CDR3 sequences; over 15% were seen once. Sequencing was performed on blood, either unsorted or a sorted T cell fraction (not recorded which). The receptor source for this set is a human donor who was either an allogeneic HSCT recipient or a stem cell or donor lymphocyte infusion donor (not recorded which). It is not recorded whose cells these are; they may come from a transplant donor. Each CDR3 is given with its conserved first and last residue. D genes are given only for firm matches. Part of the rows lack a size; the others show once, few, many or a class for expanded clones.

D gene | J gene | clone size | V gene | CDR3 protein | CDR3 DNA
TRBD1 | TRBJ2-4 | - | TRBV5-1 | CASSRGQGRNIQYF | TGCGCCAGCAGCCGGGGACAGGGCCGTAACATTCAGTACTTC
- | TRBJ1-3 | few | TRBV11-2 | CASSSSGQRNTIYF | TGTGCCAGCAGCTCTTCGGGACAAAGAAACACCATATATTTT
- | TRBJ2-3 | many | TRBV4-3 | CASSQEASTYTDTQYF | TGCGCCAGCAGCCAAGAGGCCTCAACCTACACAGATACGCAGTATTTT
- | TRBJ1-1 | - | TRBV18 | CASSPPGARGTEAFF | TGTGCCAGCTCACCCCCTGGGGCACGGGGCACTGAAGCTTTCTTT
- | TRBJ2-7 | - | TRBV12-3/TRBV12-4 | CASSLEPRAYEQYF | TGTGCCAGCAGTTTAGAACCCAGGGCCTACGAGCAGTACTTC
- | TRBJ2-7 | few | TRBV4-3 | CASSQENGVTYEQYF | TGCGCCAGCAGCCAAGAGAACGGTGTCACCTACGAGCAGTACTTC
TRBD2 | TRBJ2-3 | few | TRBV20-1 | CSAPTSGRTNTQYF | TGCAGTGCCCCGACTAGCGGGAGGACAAATACGCAGTATTTT
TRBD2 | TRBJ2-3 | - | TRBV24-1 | CATSDLPRGGSSDTQYF | TGTGCCACCAGTGATTTGCCGCGGGGGGGGAGTTCAGATACGCAGTATTTT
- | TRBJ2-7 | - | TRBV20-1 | CSASRGNEQYF | TGCAGTGCTAGTAGGGGGAACGAGCAGTACTTC
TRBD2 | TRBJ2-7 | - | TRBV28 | CASSQGTSLREQYF | TGTGCCAGCAGCCAAGGGACTAGTTTGAGGGAGCAGTACTTC
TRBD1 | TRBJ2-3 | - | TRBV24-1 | CATSQRTGNQDTQYF | TGTGCCACCAGTCAAAGGACAGGGAATCAAGATACGCAGTATTTT
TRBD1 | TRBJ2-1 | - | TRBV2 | CASLPNGQGYNEQFF | TGTGCCAGCTTGCCCAACGGACAGGGGTACAATGAGCAGTTCTTC
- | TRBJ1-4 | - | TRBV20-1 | CSARDTREKLFF | TGCAGTGCTAGAGATACTAGGGAAAAACTGTTTTTT
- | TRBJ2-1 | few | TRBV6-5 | CASSYPGQAGYNEQFF | TGTGCCAGCAGTTATCCCGGACAAGCGGGTTACAATGAGCAGTTCTTC
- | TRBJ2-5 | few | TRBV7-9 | CASSLVGFEETQYF | TGTGCCAGCAGCTTAGTAGGGTTTGAAGAGACCCAGTACTTC
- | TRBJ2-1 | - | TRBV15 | CATSRAEPSEQFF | TGTGCCACCAGCAGAGCGGAGCCCTCTGAGCAGTTCTTC
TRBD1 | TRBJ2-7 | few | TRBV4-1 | CASSQELRQGHSYEQYF | TGCGCCAGCAGCCAAGAACTTAGACAGGGCCACTCCTACGAGCAGTACTTC
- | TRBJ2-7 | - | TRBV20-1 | CSAISSTYEQYF | TGCAGTGCTATCAGCAGCACCTACGAGCAGTACTTC
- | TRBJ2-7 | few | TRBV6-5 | CASSYRGINYEQYF | TGTGCCAGCAGTTATCGGGGGATTAACTACGAGCAGTACTTC
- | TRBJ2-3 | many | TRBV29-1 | CSVRTGTDTQYF | TGCAGCGTACGGACCGGCACAGATACGCAGTATTTT
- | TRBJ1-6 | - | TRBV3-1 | CASSQGQNFNNSPLHF | TGTGCCAGCAGCCAAGGACAGAATTTCAATAATTCACCCCTCCACTTT
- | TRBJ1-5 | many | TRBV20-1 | CSALGSNQPQHF | TGCAGTGCTTTGGGGAGCAATCAGCCCCAGCATTTT
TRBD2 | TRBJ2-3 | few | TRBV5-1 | CASNREGSTDTQYF | TGCGCCAGCAATCGGGAGGGGAGCACAGATACGCAGTATTTT
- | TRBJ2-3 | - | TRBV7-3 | CASRDGITDTQYF | TGTGCCAGCAGGGACGGGATCACAGATACGCAGTATTTT
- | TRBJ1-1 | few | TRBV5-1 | CASSIGALGGTEAFF | TGCGCCAGCAGCATCGGGGCCCTTGGTGGCACTGAAGCTTTCTTT
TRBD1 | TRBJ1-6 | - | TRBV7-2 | CASSSRQGYNSPLHF | TGTGCCAGCAGCTCTCGACAGGGTTATAATTCACCCCTCCACTTT
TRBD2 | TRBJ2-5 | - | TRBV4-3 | CASSQEPGLAGGGETQYF | TGCGCCAGCAGCCAGGAACCGGGACTAGCGGGGGGAGGAGAGACCCAGTACTTC
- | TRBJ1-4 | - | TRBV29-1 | CSVLREKLFF | TGCAGCGTTTTACGAGAAAAACTGTTTTTT